What follows are 8 T cell receptor beta chains derived from one specimen sequenced in a study of regulatory T cells in long-lasting Graves disease. The authors built TCR beta libraries using iRepertoire HTBI primers and Arm-PCR of CDR3 regions. TCRdb re-derived calls from the multiplex PCR reads in MiXCR, one entry per CDR3 protein. This repertoire shows hundreds of thousands of distinct CDR3 sequences, less than 20% found once; its top ten account for around a sixth. The time point is: newly diagnosed GD, antithyroid drugs for less than 3 months. With RNA extracted from PBMCs as input, the TCR library was made. These data also formed part of another study, on T cells in Graves' hyperthyroidism and ophthalmopathy.

This material consisted of peripheral blood mononuclear cells (PBMCs), taken at new diagnosis, from a patient treated with antithyroid drugs. The receptors stem from a woman aged 30 to 39 with Graves disease.

V and J are TRBV7-3 and TRBJ2-1, with 10 bases aligning to TRBD2. CDR1 and CDR2 from the germline V gene are SGHTA and FQGTGA. Trimming cost V 4 bases and J 9 bases; bases outside gene matches: 12. CDR3 length equals 16 residues. DNA of the CDR3: TGTGCCAGCAGCTCCCCGTCTCTAGCGGGGGTCGGTGAGCAGTTCTTC. Its translation is CASSSPSLAGVGEQFF. The whole variable domain, filled in from reference TRBV7-3 and TRBJ2-1, reads GAGVSQTPSNKVTEKGKYVELRCDPISGHTALYWYRQSLGQGPEFLIYFQGTGAADDSGLPNDRFFAVRPEGSVSTLKIQRTERGDSAVYLCASSSPSLAGVGEQFFGPGTRLTVL.

This clonotype was seen at least ten times. The chain uses TRBV27 and TRBJ2-5; no firm D call. CDR1 and CDR2 (germline): MNHEY, SMNVEV (reference sequence). This CDR3 spans 14 amino acids. V lost 3 bases, J lost 3 bases, and 11 bases lay in between. Here the CDR3 reads CASSLGHREETQYF. In DNA, the CDR3 is TGTGCCAGCAGTTTGGGTCACAGAGAAGAGACCCAGTACTTC.

This clonotype turned up a few times. This chain uses TRBV6-1 with TRBJ2-1; 7 bases line up with TRBD1. The V and J ends lost 1 base and 7 bases, in that order; junction bases with no gene match: 7. The CDR3 totals 15 residues. The germline V gene encodes CDR1 MNHNS and CDR2 SASEGT. Written as DNA, the CDR3 is TGTGCCAGCAGTGAAGGCTGGGGACAGAGAAATGAGCAGTTCTTC. Its protein is CASSEGWGQRNEQFF.

This clonotype was seen ten or more times. This chain connects TRBV27 to TRBJ2-7; D remains unclear. V was pared by 0 bases and J by 2 bases, with 14 bases between. The length of the CDR3 is 16 residues. Per germline, CDR1 MNHEY and CDR2 SMNVEV (reference sequence). The CDR3 DNA reads as TGTGCCAGCAGTTTATCTCGCTCACCTGGGGCCTACGAGCAGTACTTC. This encodes CASSLSRSPGAYEQYF.

This chain links TRBV30 with TRBJ2-5; 10 nucleotides match TRBD1. Per the germline V gene, CDR1 is GTSNPN and CDR2 is SVGIG (reference sequence). V lost 6 bases, J lost 5 bases, and 3 bases stayed unmatched. This CDR3 has 12 amino acids. CDR3 DNA: TGTGCCTGTGACAGGGGGCAGGAGACCCAGTACTTC. It encodes CACDRGQETQYF.

This clonotype was recorded at least ten times. This chain joins TRBV29-1 and TRBJ2-7; TRBD2 aligns across 7 bases. With V trimmed by 3 bases and J by 0 bases, 2 bases remained unmatched. The CDR3 totals 13 residues. Germline V gene sequence: CDR1 SQVTM, CDR2 ANQGSEA. The CDR3 spells CSVDGGSSYEQYF. The CDR3, as DNA: TGCAGCGTTGACGGGGGGAGCTCCTACGAGCAGTACTTC.

This clonotype was recorded many times. J is TRBJ2-3 and V is TRBV28, with no clear D. CDR3 length: 12 residues. The V gene's germline CDR1 is MDHEN and CDR2 SYDVKM. Between the trimmed V and J ends, which lost 1 base and 7 bases, there was a span of 6 bases. The CDR3 DNA reads TGTGCCAGCAGTTTATATGGGTATACGCAGTATTTT. Protein product: CASSLYGYTQYF.

This clonotype was picked up a small number of times. The V gene is TRBV7-2, the J gene TRBJ2-5, with TRBD2 matching 9 bases. Trimming took 5 bases from V and 6 from J; bases not matched to a gene: 16. Per the germline V gene, CDR1 is SGHTA and CDR2 is FQGNSA. The CDR3 length is 17 residues. CDR3 DNA sequence: TGTGCCAGCAGCCAGGGTTTAGCGGGAGAGGTTGGGAAGACCCAGTACTTC. This encodes CASSQGLAGEVGKTQYF.